This is a list of T cell receptor beta chains from one sample in a study of regulatory T cells in long-lasting Graves disease. TCRdb re-analysed the multiplex PCR reads in MiXCR, keeping a single row per CDR3 protein. The table includes about 350,000 distinct CDR3 sequences, over 15% detected once. This sample was also put to use in a study of T cells in Graves' hyperthyroidism and ophthalmopathy.

Sample: peripheral blood mononuclear cells (PBMCs), taken at new diagnosis, from a patient treated with antithyroid drugs. These receptors all come from a man in his forties with Graves disease. The CDR3 runs from the conserved cysteine through the conserved F or W. The order of the fields is CDR3 length, clone size, J gene, D gene, V gene, CDR3 protein, CDR3 DNA. The D gene is left open where the match is weak. Where a row states a size, it is once, few, many or the class of an expanded clone; other rows omit it.

>13|few|TRBJ1-2|.|TRBV12-3/TRBV12-4
CASKSSFNYGYTF
TGTGCCAGCAAATCCTCTTTTAACTATGGCTACACCTTC
>14|once|TRBJ1-1|.|TRBV20-1
CSAISDPGDTEAFF
TGCAGTGCCATCAGTGATCCGGGAGACACTGAAGCTTTCTTT
>15|many|TRBJ1-1|TRBD1|TRBV28
CASLGTGLRGTEAFF
TGTGCCAGCCTCGGGACAGGGCTTCGTGGCACTGAAGCTTTCTTT
>15|few|TRBJ1-2|TRBD1|TRBV11-2
CASSPGTGVGYGYTF
TGTGCCAGCAGCCCGGGGACAGGGGTAGGGTATGGCTACACCTTC
>18|many|TRBJ1-1|.|TRBV30
CAWSDLHGRAIMNTEAFF
TGTGCCTGGAGTGACCTCCACGGACGGGCGATTATGAACACTGAAGCTTTCTTT
>15|.|TRBJ2-2|.|TRBV2
CASSEALASTGELFF
TGTGCCAGCAGTGAAGCGCTGGCTAGCACCGGGGAGCTGTTTTTT
>16|few|TRBJ1-1|TRBD1|TRBV11-1
CASSHTPGQPNRQAFF
TGTGCCAGCAGCCACACACCGGGACAGCCTAATCGGCAAGCTTTCTTT
>14|.|TRBJ1-2|TRBD1|TRBV19
CATHAGTGARGYTF
TGTGCCACCCACGCCGGGACAGGGGCCAGGGGCTACACCTTC
>13|many|TRBJ2-7|.|TRBV28
CASSLLTGTGQYF
TGTGCCAGCAGTTTATTAACAGGGACGGGGCAGTACTTC
>14|.|TRBJ1-6|.|TRBV12-3/TRBV12-4
CANSAGTENSPLHF
TGTGCCAACAGCGCCGGGACCGAAAATTCACCCCTCCACTTT
>16|few|TRBJ2-7|.|TRBV19
CASSSRARRGSYEQYF
TGTGCCAGTAGTAGCAGAGCTCGGAGGGGATCCTACGAGCAGTACTTC
>15|.|TRBJ1-6|.|TRBV4-2
CASSQEGGRNSPLHF
TGTGCCAGCAGCCAAGAAGGAGGCCGAAATTCACCCCTCCACTTT
>15|many|TRBJ2-2|.|TRBV3-1
CASSFRPTDTGELFF
TGTGCCAGCAGCTTCCGGCCCACGGACACCGGGGAGCTGTTTTTT
>14|many|TRBJ2-3|.|TRBV20-1
CSATQGGNTDTQYF
TGCAGTGCCACACAAGGTGGAAACACAGATACGCAGTATTTT
>13|.|TRBJ2-3|TRBD2|TRBV20-1
CSVISGGPDTQYF
TGCAGTGTCATTAGCGGGGGGCCCGATACGCAGTATTTT
>12|.|TRBJ2-7|TRBD2|TRBV20-1
CSANSGTYEQYF
TGCAGTGCTAACAGCGGGACCTACGAGCAGTACTTC